The clone carrying this T cell receptor beta chain has more than one count but fewer than ten. These data originate in a study of blood T cell repertoires in COVID-19. Study-wide background: Samples taken during acute and convalescent COVID-19 were collected in the United States, Italy and Spain. Sources were T cells, B-cell-depleted T cells, or PBMCs; the material itself was cDNA or gDNA.

The authors' processing: Reference gene primers were amplified, and this amplification served to estimate nucleated cell counts. Data came from immunoSEQ multiplex PCR; TCRdb stores just in-frame clones and leaves some out. V and J calls and clone size follow that table, whereas D and trimming were derived from the DNA. The table shows over 200,000 clones, with around 86% occurring only once. The CDR3 consists of 13 residues. CDR1 is MDHEN, CDR2 SYDVKM, per germline. Trimming took 5 bases from V and 2 from J; bases not matched to a gene: 3. This chain uses TRBV28 with TRBJ2-7; 7 bases are shared with TRBD2. The sequenced sample consisted of peripheral blood. This clonotype was obtained from a human donor in a cohort sampled during active COVID-19. CDR3 bases: TGTGCCAGCAGTCGGGACTACCCCTACGAGCAGTACTTC. It translates to CASSRDYPYEQYF.